This TCR beta chain comes out of a study of blood T cell repertoires in COVID-19. With V trimmed by 2 bases and J by 7 bases, 4 bases remained unmatched. This CDR3 is 15 amino acids long. Germline V gene sequence: CDR1 SEHNR, CDR2 FQNEAQ (reference sequence). Only in-frame clones appear in the TCRdb table, and some are missing; sequencing was by immunoSEQ multiplex PCR. Among 25,000 to 30,000 clones listed, roughly three quarters were seen once. This clonotype originated in a woman aged 70-85 years with acute or convalescent COVID-19. The specimen sequenced was peripheral blood. This chain joins TRBV7-9 and TRBJ1-6; 8 bases are shared with TRBD1. The CDR3 spells CASSLSGGENSPLHF. CDR3 in DNA: TGTGCCAGCAGCTTATCAGGGGGCGAGAATTCACCCCTCCACTTT.